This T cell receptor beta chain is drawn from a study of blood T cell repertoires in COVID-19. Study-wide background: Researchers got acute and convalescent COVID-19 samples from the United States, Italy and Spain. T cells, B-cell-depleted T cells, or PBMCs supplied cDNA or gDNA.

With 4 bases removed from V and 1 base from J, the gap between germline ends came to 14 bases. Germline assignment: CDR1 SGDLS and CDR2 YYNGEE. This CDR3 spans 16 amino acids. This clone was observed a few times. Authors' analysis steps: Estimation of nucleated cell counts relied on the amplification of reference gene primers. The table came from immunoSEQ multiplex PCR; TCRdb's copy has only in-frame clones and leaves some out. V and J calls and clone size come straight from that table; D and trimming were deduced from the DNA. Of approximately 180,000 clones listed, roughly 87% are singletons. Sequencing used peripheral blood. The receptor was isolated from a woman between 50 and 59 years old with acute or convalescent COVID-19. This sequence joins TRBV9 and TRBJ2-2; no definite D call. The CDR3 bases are TGTGCCAGCAGCCCACGAGGCGACCGGAACACCGGGGAGCTGTTTTTT. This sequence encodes CASSPRGDRNTGELFF.